These 25 T cell receptor beta chains originate from one sample sequenced in a study of Tregs in tolerant kidney transplant recipients. Sequencing was performed with immunoSEQ multiplex PCR; in TCRdb, only in-frame clones are kept and a portion is missing. The data show about 240,000 clones, roughly 84% seen once. The sequenced material came from CD4+ T cells from blood. The receptor set was obtained from a human donor in good health.

The chain recombines TRBV7-9 with TRBJ1-2; the D is unclear. The length of the CDR3 is 12 residues. Trimming shortened V by 2 bases and J by 4 bases, and 5 bases separated the two germline ends. Germline loops: CDR1 SEHNR, CDR2 FQNEAQ (reference sequence). For the CDR3, the DNA is TGTGCCAGCAGCTTATCAGGCTATGGCTACACCTTC. Amino acid sequence: CASSLSGYGYTF. The full variable domain, with the rest looked up from reference TRBV7-9 and TRBJ1-2, is DTGVSQNPRHKITKRGQNVTFRCDPISEHNRLYWYRQTLGQGPEFLTYFQNEAQLEKSRLLSDRFSAERPKGSFSTLEIQRTEQGDSAMYLCASSLSGYGYTFGSGTRLTVV.

V is TRBV5-1 and J is TRBJ1-2; 9 bases fit TRBD1. The V gene end was trimmed by 4 bases and the J gene end by 3 bases; junction bases not matched to a gene: 7. The CDR3 spans 15 residues. The germline gives CDR1 SGHRS, CDR2 YFSETQ. The CDR3 region is CASSPTGGLDYGYTF. The CDR3 bases are TGCGCCAGCAGCCCAACAGGGGGCCTGGACTATGGCTACACCTTC.

V usage is TRBV18 and J usage is TRBJ1-5; no definite D call. The CDR3 totals 15 residues. Germline V lookup: CDR1 KGHSH, CDR2 LQKENI. Trimming pared 0 bases from V and 2 bases from J, leaving 8 bases between. The CDR3 bases are TGTGCCAGCTCACCACCGCCAGAAGGCAATCAGCCCCAGCATTTT. This gives the protein CASSPPPEGNQPQHF.

This chain connects TRBV18 to TRBJ1-4, with D hard to call. CDR1 KGHSH and CDR2 LQKENI come from the germline V gene. Trimming left V 3 bases short and J 2 bases short, with 13 bases between. The CDR3 has 16 amino acids. The CDR3 loop is CASSPSTQRTNEKLFF. The CDR3 nucleotides are TGTGCCAGCTCACCCTCGACCCAGCGGACTAATGAAAAACTGTTTTTT.

This clone was detected a few times. V and J are TRBV6-5 and TRBJ1-4; D remains unclear. This CDR3 region has 15 residues. Trimming took 0 bases from V and 3 from J, leaving 8 bases between them. Germline assignment: CDR1 MNHEY and CDR2 SVGAGI. DNA of the CDR3: TGTGCCAGCAGTTACTCGACAAGGTCTAATGAAAAACTGTTTTTT. Translation: CASSYSTRSNEKLFF.

This clone was observed a handful of times. This sequence joins TRBV4-1 and TRBJ1-1; the D gene is possibly TRBD1 (6 bases). The germline V gene has CDR1 MGHRA and CDR2 YSYEKL. The CDR3 is 15 amino acids. The V and J ends lost 4 bases and 2 bases respectively, with 14 bases between them. CDR3 sequence: CASSRPGGANTEAFF. The CDR3 bases are TGCGCCAGCAGCCGCCCGGGGGGGGCCAACACTGAAGCTTTCTTT.

This rearrangement joins TRBV5-6 to TRBJ2-5, with 9 bases fitting TRBD1. Germline lookup yields CDR1 SGHDT and CDR2 YYEEEE. With 0 bases clipped from V and 4 bases from J, the junction kept 7 bases outside the gene matches. The CDR3 totals 16 residues. In nucleotides, the CDR3 is TGTGCCAGCAGCTTGGACCTACAGGGGGCGGGAGAGACCCAGTACTTC. Encoded protein: CASSLDLQGAGETQYF.

This clone has just a few counts. The same CDR3 is also encoded by other DNA sequences in this sample. V is TRBV2 and J is TRBJ1-2; D is unclear. The CDR3 is made up of 13 amino acids. Germline V CDR1 and CDR2: SNHLY, FYNNEI. Trimming took off 1 base at V and 2 bases at J, with 5 bases between the two ends. The CDR3, as DNA: TGTGCCAGCAGTGAAGGGCGAAACTATGGCTACACCTTC. Its protein product is CASSEGRNYGYTF.

This chain connects TRBV18 to TRBJ2-3; the match to TRBD2 covers 7 bases. The germline V gene has CDR1 KGHSH and CDR2 LQKENI. This CDR3 region has 15 residues. The V gene end was trimmed by 1 base and the J gene end by 0 bases; junction bases not matched to a gene: 1. The CDR3 reads CASSPRRESTDTQYF. As DNA, the CDR3 is TGTGCCAGCTCACCACGGCGGGAGAGCACAGATACGCAGTATTTT.

The CDR3 spells CASSVFPSTDTQYF. The DNA for the CDR3 is TGTGCCAGCAGCGTATTTCCTAGCACAGATACGCAGTATTTT. The chain couples TRBV9 to TRBJ2-3; D call uncertain. The V end lost 1 base, the J end lost 0 bases, and 6 bases lay between the germline ends. Germline CDR1 and CDR2: SGDLS and YYNGEE. This CDR3 is built from 14 residues.

The table lists this clone with a count of one. V is TRBV30 and J is TRBJ2-5; D gene unclear. The CDR3 extends over 10 amino acids. From germline, CDR1 is GTSNPN and CDR2 SVGIG (reference sequence). With 2 bases removed from V and 4 bases from J, the gap between germline ends came to 2 bases. The CDR3 region has the DNA TGTGCCTGGAGTAGAGAGACCCAGTACTTC. Protein sequence: CAWSRETQYF.

V is TRBV12-2 and J is TRBJ1-4. TRBV12-2 is classified as a pseudogene. The CDR3 consists of 12 residues. The CDR3 DNA is TGTGCAAGTCGCTTAGTGGGCGGAAAACTGTTTTTT. It codes for CASRLVGGKLFF.

The chain combines TRBV7-3 with TRBJ2-1; TRBD2 aligns across 7 bases. The germline V gene has CDR1 SGHTA and CDR2 FQGTGA. CDR3 length: 14 residues. V was pared by 5 bases and J by 2 bases, with 3 bases of the junction left unmatched. CDR3 bases: TGTGCCAGCAGCCCAGGACTAGCCTACAATGAGCAGTTCTTC. It translates to CASSPGLAYNEQFF.

CDR3 in DNA: TGTGCCAGCTCACCACGGCTAACAGGTCACCTCTCCTACGAGCAGTACTTC. This gives the protein CASSPRLTGHLSYEQYF. The rearrangement uses TRBV18 and TRBJ2-7; the D gene is possibly TRBD1 (5 bases). The CDR3 runs to 17 residues. The germline V gene has CDR1 KGHSH and CDR2 LQKENI. Trimming stripped 1 base from V and 0 bases from J, with 16 bases between.

The chain links TRBV6-6 to TRBJ2-3; D gene unclear. The CDR3 runs 16 residues. V dropped 0 bases and J dropped 1 base, with 11 bases sitting between them. The germline V gene encodes CDR1 MNHNY and CDR2 SVGAGI (reference sequence). Written as DNA, the CDR3 is TGTGCCAGCAGTTACTCGGCATCACCCGGCACAGATACGCAGTATTTT. It translates to CASSYSASPGTDTQYF.

Comment on this clone: The same CDR3 also results from other DNA sequences found in this sample. The chain is built from TRBV5-1 and TRBJ2-3; D remains ambiguous. Deletions cut 0 bases from V and 2 bases from J, with 7 bases between. The CDR3 loop spans 14 amino acids. CDR1 and CDR2 from the germline V gene are SGHRS and YFSETQ. The CDR3 protein is CASSLVGNTDTQYF. The CDR3 coding sequence is TGCGCCAGCAGCTTGGTTGGAAACACAGATACGCAGTATTTT.

The V and J genes are TRBV21-1 and TRBJ2-4; the D segment call TRBD2 is taken from the table without a DNA check. TRBV21-1 is classified as a pseudogene. The CDR3 is made up of 18 amino acids. The CDR3 here is CASSKVWKGRVAKNIQYF. The CDR3, as DNA: TGTGCCAGCAGCAAAGTCTGGAAGGGGAGGGTAGCCAAAAACATTCAGTACTTC.

V gene TRBV29-1 combines with J gene TRBJ1-1, with D uncertain. V was cut by 5 bases and J by 2 bases, with 6 bases left in between. This CDR3 spans 11 amino acids. Germline loops: CDR1 SQVTM, CDR2 ANQGSEA. The DNA of the CDR3 is TGCAGCGTTACCATAAACACTGAAGCTTTCTTT. Its translation: CSVTINTEAFF.

The V gene is TRBV11-1, the J gene TRBJ2-5, with 8 bases matching TRBD1. CDR3 length: 16 residues. CDR1 SGHAT and CDR2 FQDESV come from the germline V gene (reference sequence). Trimming took 5 bases from V and 7 from J; bases not matched to a gene: 15. The CDR3 DNA reads as TGTGCCAGCAGCCCCCGGGCAGGGGGCTTTGGAGGGACCCAGTACTTC. Protein: CASSPRAGGFGGTQYF.

The chain carries TRBV6-5 and TRBJ1-2, with a weak D call TRBD1 (5 bases). Trimming took 6 bases from V and 4 from J, leaving 15 bases between them. Germline CDR1 MNHEY, CDR2 SVGAGI. The CDR3 is made up of 14 amino acids. CDR3 region: CASRDPGTVYGYTF. The CDR3, as DNA: TGTGCCAGCAGGGACCCCGGGACGGTCTATGGCTACACCTTC.

A single count supports this clone. CDR3 region: CASRKRSGHEQFF. CDR3 sequence (DNA): TGTGCCAGCAGAAAAAGATCCGGGCATGAGCAGTTCTTC. The V call is TRBV7-9, the J call TRBJ2-1; no clear D gene. The CDR3 totals 13 residues. The germline V gene has CDR1 SEHNR and CDR2 FQNEAQ (reference sequence). V dropped 6 bases and J dropped 8 bases, with 14 bases sitting between them. Looking up the rest from reference TRBV7-9 and TRBJ2-1 gives the full variable domain: DTGVSQNPRHKITKRGQNVTFRCDPISEHNRLYWYRQTLGQGPEFLTYFQNEAQLEKSRLLSDRFSAERPKGSFSTLEIQRTEQGDSAMYLCASRKRSGHEQFFGPGTRLTVL.

The chain links TRBV11-2 to TRBJ2-7; the match to TRBD1 covers 10 bases. The V gene end was trimmed by 5 bases and the J gene end by 6 bases; junction bases not matched to a gene: 10. There are 15 residues in the CDR3. Germline lookup yields CDR1 SGHAT and CDR2 FQNNGV. The chain's CDR3 is CASSIQTGGRGEQYF. In DNA, the CDR3 is TGTGCCAGCAGCATCCAGACAGGGGGCAGGGGCGAGCAGTACTTC.

V usage is TRBV6-4 and J usage is TRBJ1-3, with D uncertain. V was pared by 8 bases and J by 4 bases, with 12 bases between. Germline CDR1 MRHNA, CDR2 SNTAGT. The CDR3 loop spans 13 amino acids. The CDR3 bases are TGTGCCAGCTCGACGAGTCCGGGAAACACCATATATTTT. It specifies CASSTSPGNTIYF.

V is TRBV9 and J is TRBJ1-2; possibly TRBD1 for D (6 bases). This CDR3 region has 15 residues. Germline V lookup: CDR1 SGDLS, CDR2 YYNGEE. The V gene lost 0 bases and the J gene lost 4 bases, with 13 bases spanning the gap. CDR3 sequence (DNA): TGTGCCAGCAGCGTAGCGGTGGGGGCGGCCTATGGCTACACCTTC. It specifies CASSVAVGAAYGYTF.

The chain uses TRBV4-1 and TRBJ2-2, with 12 bases that match TRBD2. CDR3 size: 17 residues. From germline, CDR1 is MGHRA and CDR2 YSYEKL. The trim removed 4 bases at V and 5 bases at J, leaving 8 bases unmatched. In DNA, the CDR3 is TGCGCCAGCAGCCGCCGACTAGCGGGAGATAAAACCGGGGAGCTGTTTTTT. It specifies CASSRRLAGDKTGELFF.